The 9 T cell receptor beta chains listed next were all sequenced from one sample in a study of T cell repertoires in cytomegalovirus infection. One entry per CDR3 protein results from TCRdb running MiXCR on the reads. This table has about 830,000 distinct CDR3 sequences, 30% to 35% appearing once. These receptors have no known antigen. The input for sequencing was cultured CD8+ T cells from PBMCs, taken from culture after CMV antigen stimulation. The receptors originated from a human donor in good health (CMV status not recorded). Some clones in this sample may be carry-over from other donors' samples.

The V call is TRBV7-9, the J call TRBJ1-6; weak D call: TRBD1 (6 bases). V was cut by 5 bases and J by 4 bases, with 24 bases left in between. The CDR3 extends over 19 amino acids. Germline loops: CDR1 SEHNR, CDR2 FQNEAQ (reference sequence). The CDR3 is CASSTGTTDRASYNSPLHF. The CDR3 DNA follows: TGTGCCAGCAGCACGGGGACAACTGACCGGGCGTCTTATAATTCACCCCTCCACTTT.

The rearrangement joins TRBV27 to TRBJ1-2; 9 nucleotides align to TRBD1. Trimming removed 6 bases from V and 6 bases from J; junction bases left unmatched: 8. Per the germline V gene, CDR1 is MNHEY and CDR2 is SMNVEV (reference sequence). This CDR3 comprises 14 residues. CDR3 in DNA: TGTGCCAGCAGCCCTAACAGGGGGCGCGATGGCTACACCTTC. The encoded protein is CASSPNRGRDGYTF.

This rearrangement joins TRBV6-2 or TRBV6-3 to TRBJ2-1; maybe TRBD1 (6 bases). The CDR3 is made up of 16 amino acids. Trimming shortened V by 5 bases and J by 2 bases, and 16 bases separated the two germline ends. Germline CDR1 MNHEY, CDR2 SVGEGT. In nucleotides, the CDR3 is TGTGCCAGCAGTGCGACGACAGGTATTACCTACAATGAGCAGTTCTTC. This gives the protein CASSATTGITYNEQFF.

The sample holds a few counts of this clonotype. The chain is built from TRBV12-3 or TRBV12-4 and TRBJ2-1; D is possibly TRBD1 (6 bases). V lost 5 bases, J lost 3 bases, and 20 bases lay in between. CDR3 length: 17 residues. The CDR3 coding sequence is TGTGCCAGCAGTCCCCAGACAGGCGTTACCCTCTACAATGAGCAGTTCTTC. It translates to CASSPQTGVTLYNEQFF.

This clonotype was picked up a small number of times. The chain joins TRBV12-3 or TRBV12-4 to TRBJ2-5; D gene ambiguous. The CDR3 loop spans 14 amino acids. Between the trimmed V and J ends, which lost 4 bases and 5 bases, there was a span of 14 bases. The CDR3 bases are TGTGCCAGCAGTTATAGCAACGGTCAGGAGACCCAGTACTTC. Its translation: CASSYSNGQETQYF.

Points on this clonotype: A much larger clone is a single base away; this may be a read error. The chain links TRBV3-1 to TRBJ1-5; TRBD1 might be the D (5 bases). The ends were cut back, 4 bases at V and 0 bases at J, with 7 bases in the middle. Germline CDR1 and CDR2: LGHDT and YNNKEL (reference sequence). The length of the CDR3 is 14 residues. DNA of the CDR3: TGTGCCAGCAGCCGGGACGTTAGCAATCAGCCCCAGCATTTT. Protein: CASSRDVSNQPQHF.

This clonotype was observed a few times. The V and J genes are TRBV6-6 and TRBJ1-1; 8 positions match TRBD1. The germline V gene has CDR1 MNHNY and CDR2 SVGAGI (reference sequence). Trimming took 7 bases from V and 7 from J; bases not matched to a gene: 11. The CDR3 runs to 14 residues. Here the CDR3 reads CASTGQGAAGEAFF. The DNA for the CDR3 is TGTGCCAGCACCGGACAGGGCGCGGCGGGTGAAGCTTTCTTT.

There are a few counts of this clonotype. The rearrangement joins TRBV20-1 to TRBJ1-2; no reliable D call. The CDR3 contains 10 residues. V was shortened by 3 bases and J by 5 bases, with 4 bases between the two germline ends. The germline gives CDR1 DFQATT, CDR2 SNEGSKA (reference sequence). CDR3 coding DNA: TGCAGTGCTAGGGAGTATGGCTACACCTTC. Residues: CSAREYGYTF.

CDR3 region: CASSYSMIARGDTGELFF. The CDR3 bases are TGTGCCAGCAGTTACTCAATGATTGCGCGGGGGGACACCGGGGAGCTGTTTTTT. J is TRBJ2-2 and V is TRBV6-2 or TRBV6-3; the match to TRBD2 covers 8 bases. Germline CDR1 reads MNHEY; CDR2 reads SVGEGT. The CDR3 covers 18 residues. V trimming: 0 bases; J trimming: 3 bases; junction bases outside the gene matches: 9.